A single sample is the source of the 5 T cell receptor beta chains below, sequenced in a study of blood T cell repertoires in COVID-19 (dated by TCRdb to about 2020). Library preparation used the immunoSEQ multiplex PCR assay. TCRdb holds this immuneACCESS table with in-frame rearrangements only. Some clones are missing; in checked studies, unresolved V genes explain under half, and the rest has no known cause. The sample table lists a few hundred thousand clones, about 88% of them with a count of one. The ten largest account for about 2.1% of the sample. Sample: peripheral blood. The receptor source for this set is a man under 40 with active or convalescent COVID-19.

The V and J genes are TRBV6-2 or TRBV6-3 and TRBJ1-2, with 7 bases identical to TRBD1. This CDR3 is built from 13 residues. Germline assignment: CDR1 MNHEY and CDR2 SVGEGT. Trimming took 5 bases from V and 6 from J; bases not matched to a gene: 6. CDR3: CASSRDSVNGYTF. CDR3 bases: TGTGCCAGCAGTCGGGACAGTGTTAATGGCTACACCTTC.

The chain couples TRBV7-9 to TRBJ2-5, with TRBD1 matching over 7 bases. The germline V gene has CDR1 SEHNR and CDR2 FQNEAQ (reference sequence). The junction had 6 bases not matched to a gene; V was cut back by 0 bases and J by 5 bases. CDR3 size: 15 residues. The CDR3 loop reads CASSLAVGQIETQYF. CDR3 DNA sequence: TGTGCCAGCAGCTTAGCTGTGGGACAGATCGAGACCCAGTACTTC.

This chain uses TRBV7-8 with TRBJ1-2; 8 bases fit TRBD1. CDR1 SGHVS and CDR2 FQNEAQ come from the germline V gene. V shed 4 bases and J 2 bases; nucleotides not matched to a gene: 9. The CDR3 contains 16 residues. The CDR3 sequence is CASSSGQGWSNYGYTF. CDR3 DNA: TGTGCCAGCAGCTCCGGACAGGGCTGGTCGAACTATGGCTACACCTTC.

The genes are TRBV6-5 and TRBJ1-2, with a tentative D call TRBD1 (6 bases). CDR1 and CDR2 (germline): MNHEY, SVGAGI. The CDR3 covers 13 residues. V gave up 2 bases and J gave up 8 bases, with 12 bases separating them. CDR3 region: CASSYGTHSGYTF. In DNA form, the CDR3 reads TGTGCCAGCAGTTACGGGACACATTCGGGCTACACCTTC.

The rearrangement joins TRBV11-2 to TRBJ2-4; no definite D call. The germline V gene has CDR1 SGHAT and CDR2 FQNNGV. V lost 6 bases and J lost 0, with 21 bases in between. CDR3 length: 18 residues. CDR3 region: CASRRDSVRALAKNIQYF. CDR3 in DNA: TGTGCCAGCAGACGTGATAGTGTGCGTGCCCTAGCCAAAAACATTCAGTACTTC.